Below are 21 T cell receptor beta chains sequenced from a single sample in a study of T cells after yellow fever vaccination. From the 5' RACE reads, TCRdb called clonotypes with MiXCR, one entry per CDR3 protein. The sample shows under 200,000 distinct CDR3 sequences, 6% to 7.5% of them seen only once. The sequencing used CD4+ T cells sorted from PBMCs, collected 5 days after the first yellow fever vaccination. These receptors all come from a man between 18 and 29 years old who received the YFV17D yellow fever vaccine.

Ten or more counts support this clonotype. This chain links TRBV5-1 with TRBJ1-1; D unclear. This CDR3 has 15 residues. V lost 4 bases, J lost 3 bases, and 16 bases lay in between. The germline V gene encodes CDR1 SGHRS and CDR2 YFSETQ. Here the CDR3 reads CASSPRSGWDTEAFF. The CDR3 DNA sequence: TGCGCCAGCAGCCCGAGGTCAGGATGGGACACTGAAGCTTTCTTT.

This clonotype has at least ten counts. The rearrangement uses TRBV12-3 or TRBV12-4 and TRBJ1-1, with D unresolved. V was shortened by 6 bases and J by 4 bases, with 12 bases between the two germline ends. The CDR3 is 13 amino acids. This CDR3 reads CASSAGHLTEAFF. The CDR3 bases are TGTGCCAGCAGCGCCGGGCATCTCACTGAAGCTTTCTTT.

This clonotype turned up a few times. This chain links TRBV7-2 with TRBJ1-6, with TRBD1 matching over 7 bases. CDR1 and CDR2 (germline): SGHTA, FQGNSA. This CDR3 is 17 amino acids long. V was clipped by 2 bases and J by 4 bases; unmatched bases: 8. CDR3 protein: CASSLTLRGAYNSPLHF. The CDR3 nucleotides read TGTGCCAGCAGCTTAACCCTCAGGGGGGCGTATAATTCACCCCTCCACTTT.

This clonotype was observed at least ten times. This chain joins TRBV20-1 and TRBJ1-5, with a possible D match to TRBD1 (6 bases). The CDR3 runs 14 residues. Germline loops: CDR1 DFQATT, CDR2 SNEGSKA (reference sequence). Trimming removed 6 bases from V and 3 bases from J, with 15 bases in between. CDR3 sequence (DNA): TGCAGTGCCAAGCCGGGACAAATCAATCAGCCCCAGCATTTT. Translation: CSAKPGQINQPQHF.

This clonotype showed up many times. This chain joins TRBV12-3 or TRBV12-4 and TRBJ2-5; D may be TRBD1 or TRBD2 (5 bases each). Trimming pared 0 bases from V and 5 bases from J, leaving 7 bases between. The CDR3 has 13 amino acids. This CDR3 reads CASSLAGVETQYF. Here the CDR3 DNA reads TGTGCCAGCAGTTTAGCGGGGGTGGAGACCCAGTACTTC.

The CDR3 DNA reads TGCGCCAGCAGCCAACCCCTGGGGCTTTACTATGGCTACACCTTC. As protein: CASSQPLGLYYGYTF. The chain employs TRBV4-1 and TRBJ1-2; D is possibly TRBD1 (5 bases). The CDR3 contains 15 residues. CDR1 and CDR2 (germline): MGHRA, YSYEKL. Trimming took off 2 bases at V and 3 bases at J, with 13 bases between the two ends.

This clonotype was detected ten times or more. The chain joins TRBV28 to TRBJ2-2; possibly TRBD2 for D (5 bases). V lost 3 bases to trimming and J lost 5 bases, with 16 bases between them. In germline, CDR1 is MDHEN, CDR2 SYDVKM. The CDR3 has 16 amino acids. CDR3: CASSFGLSMGTGELFF. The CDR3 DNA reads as TGTGCCAGCAGTTTTGGACTCTCAATGGGGACCGGGGAGCTGTTTTTT.

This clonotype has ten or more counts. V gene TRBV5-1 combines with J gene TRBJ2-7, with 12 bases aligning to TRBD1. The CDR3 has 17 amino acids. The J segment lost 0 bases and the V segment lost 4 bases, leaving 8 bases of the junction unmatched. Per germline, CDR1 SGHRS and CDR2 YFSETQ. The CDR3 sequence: CASSPGTGGLGSYEQYF. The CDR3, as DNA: TGCGCCAGCAGCCCGGGGACAGGGGGCCTAGGCTCCTACGAGCAGTACTTC.

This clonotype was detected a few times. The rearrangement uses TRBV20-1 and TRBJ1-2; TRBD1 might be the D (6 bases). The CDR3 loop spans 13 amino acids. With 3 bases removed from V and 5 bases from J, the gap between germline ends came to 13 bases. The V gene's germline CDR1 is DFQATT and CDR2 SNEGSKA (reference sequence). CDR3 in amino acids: CSASRQVRYGYTF. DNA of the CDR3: TGCAGTGCTAGCCGACAGGTTAGGTATGGCTACACCTTC.

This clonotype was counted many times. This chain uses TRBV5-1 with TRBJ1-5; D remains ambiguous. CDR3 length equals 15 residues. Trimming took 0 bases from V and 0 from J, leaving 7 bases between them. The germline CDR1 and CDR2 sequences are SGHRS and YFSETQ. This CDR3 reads CASSLDSHSNQPQHF. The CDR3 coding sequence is TGCGCCAGCAGCTTGGACTCACATAGCAATCAGCCCCAGCATTTT.

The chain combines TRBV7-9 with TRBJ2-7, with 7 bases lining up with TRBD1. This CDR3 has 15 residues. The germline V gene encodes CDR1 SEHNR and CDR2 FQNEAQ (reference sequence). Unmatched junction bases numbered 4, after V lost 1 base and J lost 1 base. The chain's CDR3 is CASSLGQGVSYEQYF. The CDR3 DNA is TGTGCCAGCAGCTTAGGCCAGGGGGTATCCTACGAGCAGTACTTC.

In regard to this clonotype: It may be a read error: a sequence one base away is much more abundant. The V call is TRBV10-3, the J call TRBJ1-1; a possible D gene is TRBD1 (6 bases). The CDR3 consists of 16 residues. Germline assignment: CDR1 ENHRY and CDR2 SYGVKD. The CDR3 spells CALSEVQGTRGTEAFF. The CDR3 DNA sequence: TGTGCCCTCAGTGAGGTGCAGGGGACGCGAGGGACTGAAGCTTTCTTT.

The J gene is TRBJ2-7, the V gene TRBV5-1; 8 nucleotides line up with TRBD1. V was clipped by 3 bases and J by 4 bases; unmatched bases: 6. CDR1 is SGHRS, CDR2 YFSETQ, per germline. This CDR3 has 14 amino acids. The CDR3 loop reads CASSSPDRAYEQYF. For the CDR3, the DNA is TGCGCCAGCAGCTCGCCGGACAGGGCATACGAGCAGTACTTC.

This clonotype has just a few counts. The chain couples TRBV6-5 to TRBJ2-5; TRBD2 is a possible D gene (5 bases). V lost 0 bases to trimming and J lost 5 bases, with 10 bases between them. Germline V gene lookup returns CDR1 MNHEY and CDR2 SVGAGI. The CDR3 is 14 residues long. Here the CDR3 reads CASSYSAWRETQYF. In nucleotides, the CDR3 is TGTGCCAGCAGTTACTCGGCCTGGAGGGAGACCCAGTACTTC.

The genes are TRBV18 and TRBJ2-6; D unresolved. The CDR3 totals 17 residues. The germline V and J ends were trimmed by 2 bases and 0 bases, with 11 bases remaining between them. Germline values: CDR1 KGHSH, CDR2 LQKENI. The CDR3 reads CASSPTADPSGANVLTF. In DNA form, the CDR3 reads TGTGCCAGCTCACCAACGGCGGACCCCTCTGGGGCCAACGTCCTGACTTTC.

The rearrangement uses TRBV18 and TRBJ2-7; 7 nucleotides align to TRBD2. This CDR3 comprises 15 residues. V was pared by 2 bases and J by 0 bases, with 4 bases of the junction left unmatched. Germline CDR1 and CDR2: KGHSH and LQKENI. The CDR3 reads CASSPWGGSSYEQYF. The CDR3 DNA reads TGTGCCAGCTCACCATGGGGAGGGAGCTCCTACGAGCAGTACTTC.

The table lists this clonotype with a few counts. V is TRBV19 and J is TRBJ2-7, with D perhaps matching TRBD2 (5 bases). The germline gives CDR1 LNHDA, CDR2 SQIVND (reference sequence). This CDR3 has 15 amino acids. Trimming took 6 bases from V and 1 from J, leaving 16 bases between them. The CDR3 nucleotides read TGTGCCAGTAGGGGGTTGGGAGATGGTTCCTACGAGCAGTACTTC. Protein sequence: CASRGLGDGSYEQYF. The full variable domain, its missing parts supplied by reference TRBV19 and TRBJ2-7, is DGGITQSPKYLFRKEGQNVTLSCEQNLNHDAMYWYRQDPGQGLRLIYYSQIVNDFQKGDIAEGYSVSREKKESFPLTVTSAQKNPTAFYLCASRGLGDGSYEQYFGPGTRLTVT.

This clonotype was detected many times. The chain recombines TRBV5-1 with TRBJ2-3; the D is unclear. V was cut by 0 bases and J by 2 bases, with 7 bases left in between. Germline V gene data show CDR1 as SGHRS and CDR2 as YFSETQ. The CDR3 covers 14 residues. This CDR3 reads CASSLGAVTDTQYF. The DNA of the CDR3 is TGCGCCAGCAGCTTGGGGGCAGTCACAGATACGCAGTATTTT. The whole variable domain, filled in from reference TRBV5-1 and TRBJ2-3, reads KAGVTQTPRYLIKTRGQQVTLSCSPISGHRSVSWYQQTPGQGLQFLFEYFSETQRNKGNFPGRFSGRQFSNSRSEMNVSTLELGDSALYLCASSLGAVTDTQYFGPGTRLTVL.

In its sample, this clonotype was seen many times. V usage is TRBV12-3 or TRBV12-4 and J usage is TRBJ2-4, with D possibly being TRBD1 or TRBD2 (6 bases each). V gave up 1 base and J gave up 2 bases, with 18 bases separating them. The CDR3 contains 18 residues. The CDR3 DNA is TGTGCCAGCAGTTTAGAGGGGCCGGGGGCAGGTCCCAAAAACATTCAGTACTTC. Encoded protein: CASSLEGPGAGPKNIQYF.

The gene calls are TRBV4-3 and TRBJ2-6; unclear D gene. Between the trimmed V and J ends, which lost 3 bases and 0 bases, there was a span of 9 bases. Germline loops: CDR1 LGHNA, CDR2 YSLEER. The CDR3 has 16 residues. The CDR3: CASSQGWDSGANVLTF. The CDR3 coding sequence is TGCGCCAGCAGCCAGGGCTGGGACTCTGGGGCCAACGTCCTGACTTTC.

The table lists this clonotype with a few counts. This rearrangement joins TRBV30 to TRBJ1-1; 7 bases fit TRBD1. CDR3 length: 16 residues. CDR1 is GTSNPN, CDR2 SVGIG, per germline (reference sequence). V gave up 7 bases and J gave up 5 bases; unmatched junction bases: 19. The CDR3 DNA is TGTGCCTTCGTCTGGACAGGCCGCCCCTCCATGACTGAAGCTTTCTTT. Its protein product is CAFVWTGRPSMTEAFF.